This TCR beta chain was identified in a study of blood T cell repertoires in COVID-19 (dated by TCRdb to 2019 to 2021). At the level of the whole study: Samples covering the acute and convalescent phases of COVID-19 were provided by collaborators in the United States, Italy and Spain. The prospective study material was composed of cDNA or gDNA derived from T cells, B-cell-depleted T cells, or PBMCs. Subjects who had been exposed to COVID-19, were actively infected with it, or had recovered from it provided the deeply sampled blood TCRbeta repertoires that made up the dataset. The repertoires were made available in a free public database intended to serve as a resource for research on the immune response to SARS-CoV-2. The samples were drawn from the first 160 participants of the ongoing ImmuneRACE study and from over 950 subjects provided by 6 global collaborators. A de-identified subject ID, COVID-19 status, age in years and sex were almost always included in the sample metadata. Where available, HLA class I and class II types were obtained from metadata supplied by the sample provider rather than from assay-based typing. The paper as a whole reports these results and caveats: The quantity of clinical and demographic metadata differed by source and by participant and was supplied without curation.

In regard to this clone: It lacks a known antigen. Base qualities are not recorded, but no much larger clone differs from it by a single base.

The immunoSEQ Assay, a bias-controlled multiplex PCR, was used to amplify TCRbeta CDR3 regions from genomic DNA. As for the original processing: The number of nucleated cells in each sample was estimated by amplification of reference gene primers within the assay. Sequence reads were collapsed and filtered to measure the absolute abundance of every unique TCRbeta CDR3 rearrangement. For each sample, productive Simpson clonality was calculated as the square root of Simpson's diversity index across productive rearrangements. TCRdb's version of the immuneACCESS table is confined to in-frame rearrangements and falls short of the full clone set. An unresolved V gene accounts for under half of the shortfall where checked; the remainder is of unknown origin. V, J and clone size are those of that table, while D and trimming were read from the DNA. Within this sample are around 260,000 clones, with about 90% of them counted one time only. Of the sample, approximately 1.5% is held by the ten largest clones.

Samples from volunteer blood donors who had recovered from COVID-19 were contributed by a second Seattle source. Each collaborating institution followed its own protocols to collect whole blood in K2EDTA tubes. For TCRbeta analysis, collaborator samples were shipped as frozen whole blood, as isolated PBMCs, or as DNA extracted from either sample type. V and J lose 2 bases and 0 bases, and a span of 11 bases separates them. According to the germline V gene, CDR1 reads SGHRS and CDR2 reads YFSETQ. From its cysteine to its phenylalanine, the CDR3 spans 15 amino acids. The sequence is cut down to CDR3 DNA, 45 bases in frame from base 1.

This sequence originates from a woman aged 40 to 49 who had recovered from COVID-19. Recombination joined TRBV5-1 with TRBJ1-1; TRBD1 is a weak D gene call, 6 bases matching. Specimen: peripheral blood. The DNA is TGCGCCAGCAGCTTCAGGGGAGGGATGAACACTGAAGCTTTCTTT. Translated, it gives CASSFRGGMNTEAFF.